Listed below are T cell receptor beta chains from one sample, sequenced in a study of shared clonotypes between healthy human individuals. Data came from immunoSEQ multiplex PCR; TCRdb stores just in-frame clones and leaves some out. The data contain hundreds of thousands of clones, approximately 97% of them singletons. The sequenced sample was naive CD8+ T cells sorted from blood. Source of these receptors: a man aged 25-45 years in good health. CDR3s include the opening cysteine and the closing phenylalanine or tryptophan. The D gene is left open where the match is weak. Clone size appears in some rows only: once, few, many, or a class for an expanded clone.

V gene: TRBV13
J gene: TRBJ2-5
clone size: NA
D gene: TRBD2
CDR3 DNA: TGTGCCAGCAGCTTATGGTCGGCGGGAGTGGAGACCCAGTACTTC
CDR3 protein: CASSLWSAGVETQYF

V gene: TRBV5-4
J gene: TRBJ2-7
clone size: NA
D gene: NA
CDR3 DNA: TGTGCCAGCAGCTTGTCGACGGGAGTCTACGAGCAGTACTTC
CDR3 protein: CASSLSTGVYEQYF

V gene: TRBV5-6
J gene: TRBJ2-7
clone size: once
D gene: NA
CDR3 DNA: TGTGCCAGCAGCTCCCCCTCCTACGAGCAGTACTTC
CDR3 protein: CASSSPSYEQYF

V gene: TRBV11-2
J gene: TRBJ2-6
clone size: NA
D gene: NA
CDR3 DNA: TGTGCCAGCAGCTTAGTGGACTCTGGGGCCAACGTCCTGACTTTC
CDR3 protein: CASSLVDSGANVLTF

V gene: TRBV5-1
J gene: TRBJ2-7
clone size: NA
D gene: NA
CDR3 DNA: TGCGCCAGCAGCGCATACGACAGAGGCTCCTACGAGCAGTACTTC
CDR3 protein: CASSAYDRGSYEQYF

V gene: TRBV27
J gene: TRBJ1-2
clone size: NA
D gene: TRBD1
CDR3 DNA: TGTGCCAGCAGCCCCCAGGAGGCAGGGGGCTTGTGGGGCTACACCTTC
CDR3 protein: CASSPQEAGGLWGYTF

V gene: TRBV6-5
J gene: TRBJ1-5
clone size: NA
D gene: NA
CDR3 DNA: TGTGCCAGCAGTTACTCTTCAGGGCAGCCCCAGCATTTT
CDR3 protein: CASSYSSGQPQHF

V gene: TRBV5-1
J gene: TRBJ2-2
clone size: NA
D gene: TRBD2
CDR3 DNA: TGCGCCAGCAGTTACAATCCCCGGACTAGCGGGAGGTTAACCGGGGAGCTGTTTTTT
CDR3 protein: CASSYNPRTSGRLTGELFF

V gene: TRBV7-3
J gene: TRBJ2-7
clone size: NA
D gene: NA
CDR3 DNA: TGTGCCAGCAGCCCGAAAGGGGACACCCACCACGAGCAGTACTTC
CDR3 protein: CASSPKGDTHHEQYF

V gene: TRBV7-2
J gene: TRBJ1-1
clone size: NA
D gene: NA
CDR3 DNA: TGTGCCAGCAGCTTAGCTGTCGTTCGCGACCTCATGAACACTGAAGCTTTCTTT
CDR3 protein: CASSLAVVRDLMNTEAFF

V gene: TRBV5-1
J gene: TRBJ1-2
clone size: NA
D gene: TRBD1
CDR3 DNA: TGCGCCAGCAGCATGGACAGGAGCGGCTACACCTTC
CDR3 protein: CASSMDRSGYTF

V gene: TRBV28
J gene: TRBJ1-5
clone size: NA
D gene: NA
CDR3 DNA: TGTGCCAGCATAATGATCGGACTAAGCAATCAGCCCCAGCATTTT
CDR3 protein: CASIMIGLSNQPQHF

V gene: TRBV13
J gene: TRBJ2-7
clone size: NA
D gene: NA
CDR3 DNA: TGTGCCAGCAGCTGGGGGGTAGCAAGCTACGAGCAGTACTTC
CDR3 protein: CASSWGVASYEQYF

V gene: TRBV7-2
J gene: TRBJ2-3
clone size: NA
D gene: TRBD1
CDR3 DNA: TGTGCCAGCAGCTTAGAAGTAGACAGGGAGTGGTTTGGAGGTGGTACGCAGTATTTT
CDR3 protein: CASSLEVDREWFGGGTQYF

V gene: TRBV28
J gene: TRBJ1-5
clone size: NA
D gene: NA
CDR3 DNA: TGTGCCAGCAGTTTCTGGCAGAGCAATCAGCCCCAGCATTTT
CDR3 protein: CASSFWQSNQPQHF

V gene: TRBV11-2
J gene: TRBJ2-5
clone size: once
D gene: NA
CDR3 DNA: TGTGCCAGCAGCTTAGCCTCGTCGGAGACCCAGTACTTC
CDR3 protein: CASSLASSETQYF

V gene: TRBV7-2
J gene: TRBJ2-1
clone size: once
D gene: NA
CDR3 DNA: TGTGCCAGCAGTATCGGACAATTGGGTGAGCAGTTCTTC
CDR3 protein: CASSIGQLGEQFF

V gene: TRBV29-1
J gene: TRBJ1-1
clone size: NA
D gene: NA
CDR3 DNA: TGCAGCGTTGTATGGAGAACTGAAGCTTTCTTT
CDR3 protein: CSVVWRTEAFF

V gene: TRBV5-5
J gene: TRBJ2-7
clone size: NA
D gene: NA
CDR3 DNA: TGTGCCAGCAGCTTGGTTGCAGTTAGCTCCTACGAGCAGTACTTC
CDR3 protein: CASSLVAVSSYEQYF

V gene: TRBV28
J gene: TRBJ2-7
clone size: NA
D gene: NA
CDR3 DNA: TGTGCCAGCAGCAACCGAAACAGGATCTACGAGCAGTACTTC
CDR3 protein: CASSNRNRIYEQYF

V gene: TRBV30
J gene: TRBJ2-5
clone size: NA
D gene: NA
CDR3 DNA: TGTGCCTGGAGTTCACTAGAAGAGACCCAGTACTTC
CDR3 protein: CAWSSLEETQYF

V gene: TRBV7-9
J gene: TRBJ2-5
clone size: NA
D gene: NA
CDR3 DNA: TGTGCCAGCAGCGCTGACCTCCTAGGGATTCAAGGGACCCAGTACTTC
CDR3 protein: CASSADLLGIQGTQYF

V gene: TRBV4-2
J gene: TRBJ2-3
clone size: NA
D gene: TRBD2
CDR3 DNA: TGTGCCAGCAGCCAAGTGGGGGCGGGAGGGCTCACAGATACGCAGTATTTT
CDR3 protein: CASSQVGAGGLTDTQYF

V gene: TRBV11-2
J gene: TRBJ2-3
clone size: NA
D gene: NA
CDR3 DNA: TGTGCCAGCAGCATTCACTCACTAGCAGTTCTCACAGATACGCAGTATTTT
CDR3 protein: CASSIHSLAVLTDTQYF

V gene: TRBV10-2
J gene: TRBJ2-1
clone size: NA
D gene: TRBD2
CDR3 DNA: TGCGCCAGCACGCTAGCGGGGCACAATGAGCAGTTCTTC
CDR3 protein: CASTLAGHNEQFF

V gene: TRBV19
J gene: TRBJ1-5
clone size: NA
D gene: TRBD1
CDR3 DNA: TGTGCCAGTAGTATTACAGGGGGCGAGGGCAATCAGCCCCAGCATTTT
CDR3 protein: CASSITGGEGNQPQHF

V gene: TRBV6-6
J gene: TRBJ2-7
clone size: NA
D gene: TRBD2
CDR3 DNA: TGTGCCAGCAGTCCCCGGGAGGTGTACGAGCAGTACTTC
CDR3 protein: CASSPREVYEQYF

V gene: TRBV7-2
J gene: TRBJ1-2
clone size: NA
D gene: NA
CDR3 DNA: TGTGCCAGCAGCTTGGGCAGGGGATCGGATGGCTACACCTTC
CDR3 protein: CASSLGRGSDGYTF

V gene: TRBV30
J gene: TRBJ2-7
clone size: NA
D gene: NA
CDR3 DNA: TGTGCCGGCACAGGGCCAACCTACGAGCAGTACTTC
CDR3 protein: CAGTGPTYEQYF

V gene: TRBV7-9
J gene: TRBJ2-7
clone size: NA
D gene: NA
CDR3 DNA: TGTGCCAGCAGCCATAACGGGGACTCCCCGGCGTACGAGCAGTACTTC
CDR3 protein: CASSHNGDSPAYEQYF

V gene: TRBV9
J gene: TRBJ1-3
clone size: NA
D gene: NA
CDR3 DNA: TGTGCCAGCAGCGTACAGATGACAGCCTCTGGAAACACCATATATTTT
CDR3 protein: CASSVQMTASGNTIYF

V gene: TRBV29-1
J gene: TRBJ2-7
clone size: NA
D gene: NA
CDR3 DNA: TGCAGCGTTGAAGAAAGGGGCAGCTCCTACGAGCAGTACTTC
CDR3 protein: CSVEERGSSYEQYF

V gene: TRBV19
J gene: TRBJ1-4
clone size: NA
D gene: TRBD1
CDR3 DNA: TGTGCCAGTAGTGGGCAGGGACAGGGGAGATCCGAAAAACTGTTTTTT
CDR3 protein: CASSGQGQGRSEKLFF

V gene: TRBV19
J gene: TRBJ1-2
clone size: NA
D gene: NA
CDR3 DNA: TGTGCCAGTAGTCCTTCAGGGGCACTCTATGGCTACACCTTC
CDR3 protein: CASSPSGALYGYTF

V gene: TRBV18
J gene: TRBJ1-1
clone size: NA
D gene: NA
CDR3 DNA: TGTGCCAGCTCTACGGGCCTCACTGAAGCTTTCTTT
CDR3 protein: CASSTGLTEAFF

V gene: TRBV7-6
J gene: TRBJ1-1
clone size: once
D gene: TRBD1
CDR3 DNA: TGTGCCAGCAGCTTTACAGGGGACATGAACACTGAAGCTTTCTTT
CDR3 protein: CASSFTGDMNTEAFF

V gene: TRBV5-1
J gene: TRBJ2-7
clone size: once
D gene: NA
CDR3 DNA: TGCGCCAGCAGCTTCAGAAATCCCAGCTCCTACGAGCAGTACTTC
CDR3 protein: CASSFRNPSSYEQYF

V gene: TRBV7-9
J gene: TRBJ2-7
clone size: once
D gene: TRBD1
CDR3 DNA: TGTGCCAGCAGCTTAACCTCCGGGACAGGGGACATCTCGGACGAGCAGTACTTC
CDR3 protein: CASSLTSGTGDISDEQYF

V gene: TRBV7-2
J gene: TRBJ1-3
clone size: NA
D gene: TRBD1
CDR3 DNA: TGTGCCAGCAGCCAGCCGGGACAGGCCCTAGGGAACACCATATATTTT
CDR3 protein: CASSQPGQALGNTIYF

V gene: TRBV7-9
J gene: TRBJ2-1
clone size: NA
D gene: NA
CDR3 DNA: TGTGCCAGCAGCTTAGTGCGGGGCAGTTACAATGAGCAGTTCTTC
CDR3 protein: CASSLVRGSYNEQFF

V gene: TRBV5-6
J gene: TRBJ2-5
clone size: NA
D gene: NA
CDR3 DNA: TGTGCCAGCAGCTTGGACAGGGTAGGGACCCAGTACTTC
CDR3 protein: CASSLDRVGTQYF

V gene: TRBV27
J gene: TRBJ2-5
clone size: once
D gene: NA
CDR3 DNA: TGTGCCAGCAGTTTAGGGGTGGGACCGGTAGAGACCCAGTACTTC
CDR3 protein: CASSLGVGPVETQYF

V gene: TRBV10-3
J gene: TRBJ1-1
clone size: NA
D gene: NA
CDR3 DNA: TGTGCCATCAGTGGTACCACTGAAGCTTTCTTT
CDR3 protein: CAISGTTEAFF

V gene: TRBV6-5
J gene: TRBJ1-5
clone size: NA
D gene: NA
CDR3 DNA: TGTGCCAGCAGTTACTCGTCGATCCAGCCCCAGCATTTT
CDR3 protein: CASSYSSIQPQHF

V gene: TRBV13
J gene: TRBJ2-1
clone size: NA
D gene: NA
CDR3 DNA: TGTGCCAGCAGCTTCGAGGGGCAAGGCTACAATGAGCAGTTCTTC
CDR3 protein: CASSFEGQGYNEQFF

V gene: TRBV10-3
J gene: TRBJ2-3
clone size: NA
D gene: TRBD2
CDR3 DNA: TGTGCCACCTTTACCCGGGACGGACTAGGAGCAGATACGCAGTATTTT
CDR3 protein: CATFTRDGLGADTQYF

V gene: TRBV7-8
J gene: TRBJ2-6
clone size: NA
D gene: NA
CDR3 DNA: TGTGCCAGCAGCCGCGCGACCGGGGCCAACGTCCTGACTTTC
CDR3 protein: CASSRATGANVLTF

V gene: TRBV18
J gene: TRBJ1-1
clone size: NA
D gene: NA
CDR3 DNA: TGTGCCAGCTCACCATTATGGGATAGCACTGAAGCTTTCTTT
CDR3 protein: CASSPLWDSTEAFF

V gene: TRBV13
J gene: TRBJ2-1
clone size: NA
D gene: NA
CDR3 DNA: TGTGCCAGCAGCTTAGGCGGAGAAGACAATGAGCAGTTCTTC
CDR3 protein: CASSLGGEDNEQFF

V gene: TRBV6-5
J gene: TRBJ2-1
clone size: NA
D gene: NA
CDR3 DNA: TGTGCCAGCAGTGAGAATCCCTACAATGAGCAGTTCTTC
CDR3 protein: CASSENPYNEQFF